This passage covers 26 T cell receptor beta chains from one sample sequenced in a study of neoadjuvant anti-PD-1 for oral cavity cancer. This table comes from immunoSEQ multiplex PCR, and its TCRdb copy is limited to in-frame clones, with some not included. The sample includes approximately 17,000 clones, approximately 60% of them seen just once. Sequenced material: PBMCs, taken before nivolumab (anti-PD-1) treatment. The receptors originated from a person aged 35 to 85 with oral cavity squamous cell carcinoma.

The genes are TRBV7-2 and TRBJ1-2; D gene ambiguous. The length of the CDR3 is 15 residues. Trimming took 5 bases from V and 0 from J, leaving 13 bases between them. Looked up from germline, CDR1 is SGHTA and CDR2 is FQGNSA. CDR3 loop: CASSLALTSNYGYTF. CDR3 bases: TGTGCCAGCAGCCTGGCACTGACTTCTAACTATGGCTACACCTTC.

The chain is built from TRBV5-1 and TRBJ2-1; TRBD2 matches at 7 bases. In germline, CDR1 is SGHRS, CDR2 YFSETQ. This CDR3 contains 16 residues. Trimming took 0 bases from V and 1 from J; bases not matched to a gene: 4. The CDR3 DNA is TGCGCCAGCAGCTTGGGGCTAGCGGTATCCTACAATGAGCAGTTCTTC. It encodes CASSLGLAVSYNEQFF.

This rearrangement joins TRBV27 to TRBJ2-3, with 7 bases fitting TRBD1. V was clipped by 4 bases and J by 3 bases; unmatched bases: 4. This CDR3 is built from 14 residues. Germline V gene sequence: CDR1 MNHEY, CDR2 SMNVEV (reference sequence). The CDR3 DNA is TGTGCCAGCAGTTACATGACAGGGACAGATACGCAGTATTTT. It codes for CASSYMTGTDTQYF.

V is TRBV7-8 and J is TRBJ1-3; D is unresolved. The germline CDR1 and CDR2 sequences are SGHVS and FQNEAQ. This CDR3 has 15 residues. Deletions cut 0 bases from V and 0 bases from J, with 6 bases between. The chain's CDR3 is CASSLATDSGNTIYF. DNA of the CDR3: TGTGCCAGCAGCTTAGCGACCGACTCTGGAAACACCATATATTTT. The full variable domain, its missing parts supplied by reference TRBV7-8 and TRBJ1-3, is GAGVSQSPRYKVAKRGQDVALRCDPISGHVSLFWYQQALGQGPEFLTYFQNEAQLDKSGLPSDRFFAERPEGSVSTLKIQRTQQEDSAVYLCASSLATDSGNTIYFGEGSWLTVV.

This chain joins TRBV5-1 and TRBJ2-5, with TRBD2 as a possible D gene (6 bases). This CDR3 has 14 amino acids. The V gene lost 0 bases and the J gene lost 4 bases, with 10 bases spanning the gap. Germline CDR1 and CDR2: SGHRS and YFSETQ. CDR3 DNA sequence: TGCGCCAGCAGCTTGGGTGGGGGAGGAGAGACCCAGTACTTC. It specifies CASSLGGGGETQYF.

This clone was counted only a few times. The chain has TRBV2 and TRBJ2-1, with 7 bases fitting TRBD2. The CDR3 has 14 amino acids. CDR1 and CDR2 from the germline V gene are SNHLY and FYNNEI. J lost 7 bases, V lost 10 bases, and 13 bases had no gene match. This CDR3 is CANSVASGSNEQFF. CDR3 nucleotides: TGTGCCAACTCCGTCGCTAGCGGCTCAAATGAGCAGTTCTTC. The full variable domain, its missing parts supplied by reference TRBV2 and TRBJ2-1, is EPEVTQTPSHQVTQMGQEVILRCVPISNHLYFYWYRQILGQKVEFLVSFYNNEISEKSEIFDDQFSVERPDGSNFTLKIRSTKLEDSAMYFCANSVASGSNEQFFGPGTRLTVL.

This chain uses TRBV4-2 with TRBJ2-7, with 8 bases aligning to TRBD2. The junction had 3 bases not matched to a gene; V was cut back by 1 base and J by 7 bases. Germline-derived CDR1 and CDR2 are LGHNA and YNFKEQ. The CDR3 has 13 residues. CDR3: CASSQVLAGEQYF. DNA of the CDR3: TGTGCCAGCAGCCAAGTGTTAGCGGGAGAGCAGTACTTC.

The genes are TRBV7-2 and TRBJ2-7, with no clear D. The CDR3 has 15 residues. V was trimmed by 0 bases and J by 1 base, leaving 10 bases between them. Germline V gene sequence: CDR1 SGHTA, CDR2 FQGNSA. The CDR3 nucleotides are TGTGCCAGCAGCTTAGCGGTGGGCCCTTCCTACGAGCAGTACTTC. It codes for CASSLAVGPSYEQYF.

This sequence joins TRBV30 and TRBJ2-5; TRBD1 matches at 7 bases. The CDR3 loop spans 14 amino acids. The ends lost 7 bases at V and 2 bases at J; junction bases unmatched: 10. The germline CDR1 and CDR2 sequences are GTSNPN and SVGIG (reference sequence). CDR3 in DNA: TGTGCCTCTACCCCCTGGGGACAGCAAGAGACCCAGTACTTC. Amino acids: CASTPWGQQETQYF.

V gene TRBV5-5 combines with J gene TRBJ1-1; D call uncertain. Trimming cost V 2 bases and J 1 base, with 6 bases left between them. Germline V gives CDR1 SGHKS, CDR2 YYEKEE (reference sequence). CDR3 size: 13 residues. CDR3 bases: TGTGCCAGCAGCTTTACCTCGAACACTGAAGCTTTCTTT. It translates to CASSFTSNTEAFF. Drawing the rest from reference TRBV5-5 and TRBJ1-1, the complete variable domain is DAGVTQSPTHLIKTRGQQVTLRCSPISGHKSVSWYQQVLGQGPQFIFQYYEKEERGRGNFPDRFSARQFPNYSSELNVNALLLGDSALYLCASSFTSNTEAFFGQGTRLTVV.

The V and J genes are TRBV6-5 and TRBJ2-7; 11 bases agree with TRBD2. Trimming at V came to 6 bases and at J to 6 bases, leaving 7 bases not matched to a gene. This CDR3 contains 14 residues. The V gene's germline CDR1 is MNHEY and CDR2 SVGAGI. CDR3 loop: CASRDTSGSSEQYF. CDR3 nucleotides: TGTGCCAGCAGGGATACTAGCGGGAGTAGCGAGCAGTACTTC.

The J gene is TRBJ1-1, the V gene TRBV2; TRBD1 matches at 7 bases. The germline V gene has CDR1 SNHLY and CDR2 FYNNEI. There are 14 residues in the CDR3. V shed 11 bases, J shed 1 base, and the junction held 10 bases outside the gene matches. CDR3 sequence reads: CADRGQGGNTEAFF. The CDR3 DNA is TGTGCCGATAGGGGGCAGGGCGGGAACACTGAAGCTTTCTTT.

This clone was seen a few times. The chain employs TRBV7-2 and TRBJ1-1; TRBD1 might be the D (5 bases). The germline V and J ends were trimmed by 5 bases and 1 base, with 8 bases remaining between them. Per the germline V gene, CDR1 is SGHTA and CDR2 is FQGNSA. The length of the CDR3 is 13 residues. The DNA of the CDR3 is TGTGCCAGCAGCGCCGGACAGAACACTGAAGCTTTCTTT. Translation gives CASSAGQNTEAFF.

The rearrangement uses TRBV6-5 and TRBJ2-1, with D unresolved. V shed 2 bases and J shed 0 bases, with 8 bases lying between them. This CDR3 region has 15 residues. CDR1 is MNHEY, CDR2 SVGAGI, per germline. This CDR3 reads CASSYASTSYNEQFF. The CDR3 DNA reads TGTGCCAGCAGTTACGCCAGCACCTCCTACAATGAGCAGTTCTTC.

V is TRBV2 and J is TRBJ2-7; D tentatively reads TRBD1 or TRBD2 (5 bases each). Germline values: CDR1 SNHLY, CDR2 FYNNEI. V lost 7 bases, J lost 1 base, and 14 bases lay in between. The CDR3 sequence is 14 residues long. This chain's CDR3 is CASTLGTISYEQYF. The CDR3 region has the DNA TGTGCCAGCACCCTGGGGACGATTTCCTACGAGCAGTACTTC.

On this clone itself: One end of the junction fails to match germline, which may point to a read error. The chain couples TRBV7-7 to TRBJ2-1, with D perhaps assigned TRBD1 or TRBD2 (5 bases each). The CDR3 has 15 residues. Germline V gene data show CDR1 as SSHAT and CDR2 as FNYEAQ (reference sequence). CDR3 DNA: TGTGCTAGCAGCTCTCAGCCGGGACCCTACAATGAGCAGTTCTTC. It is translated as CASSSQPGPYNEQFF.

The chain links TRBV2 to TRBJ2-5; D not resolved. V lost 7 bases to trimming and J lost 3 bases, with 12 bases between them. CDR3 length: 13 amino acids. The V gene's germline CDR1 is SNHLY and CDR2 FYNNEI. The CDR3 loop reads CASNPPFEETQYF. As DNA, the CDR3 is TGTGCCAGCAACCCTCCCTTTGAAGAGACCCAGTACTTC.

The CDR3, as DNA: TGCGCCAGCAGCACCTTACCCCCGGGTGACTCCTACAATGAGCAGTTCTTC. The encoded protein is CASSTLPPGDSYNEQFF. The chain recombines TRBV5-1 with TRBJ2-1; D unresolved. Germline lookup yields CDR1 SGHRS and CDR2 YFSETQ. The CDR3 has 17 residues. Trimming left V 4 bases short and J 0 bases short, with 17 bases between.

This clone turned up a few times. The V call is TRBV28, the J call TRBJ1-5, with D possibly TRBD1 on 6 matching bases. Germline V CDR1 and CDR2: MDHEN, SYDVKM. The CDR3 totals 13 residues. V lost 7 bases and J 5 bases, leaving 12 bases between the germline ends. In DNA, the CDR3 is TGTGCCAGCACTGGACAGCCTCATCAGCCCCAGCATTTT. Translated: CASTGQPHQPQHF.

The chain couples TRBV15 to TRBJ1-1; D may be TRBD1 (5 bases). Trimming stripped 5 bases from V and 4 bases from J, with 14 bases between. Germline values: CDR1 LNHNV, CDR2 YYDKDF (reference sequence). The CDR3 runs to 14 residues. As DNA, the CDR3 is TGTGCCACCAGCCTGGGGGGATTTGGCACTGAAGCTTTCTTT. As protein: CATSLGGFGTEAFF.

The rearrangement joins TRBV2 to TRBJ1-2, with TRBD1 matching over 9 bases. Trimming removed 11 bases from V and 14 bases from J; junction bases left unmatched: 15. The CDR3 runs to 12 residues. In germline, CDR1 is SNHLY, CDR2 FYNNEI. Here the CDR3 DNA reads TGTGCCGCAAAGTCGGACAGGGGCCCCCAAACCTTC. This gives the protein CAAKSDRGPQTF.

The chain couples TRBV5-8 to TRBJ2-1, with 8 bases that match TRBD2. Unmatched junction bases numbered 18, after V lost 2 bases and J lost 2 bases. The germline V gene encodes CDR1 SGHTS and CDR2 YDEGEE. The CDR3 extends over 20 amino acids. DNA for the CDR3: TGTGCCAGCAGCTTTGGGACCGGGGGGGCGGCATACGTCCCCTACAATGAGCAGTTCTTC. This translates into CASSFGTGGAAYVPYNEQFF. The whole variable domain, remainder taken from reference TRBV5-8 and TRBJ2-1, is EAGVTQSPTHLIKTRGQQATLRCSPISGHTSVYWYQQALGLGLQFLLWYDEGEERNRGNFPPRFSGRQFPNYSSELNVNALELEDSALYLCASSFGTGGAAYVPYNEQFFGPGTRLTVL.

This clone is a singleton in its sample. The chain carries TRBV27 and TRBJ2-1; the match to TRBD1 covers 8 bases. This CDR3 contains 17 residues. The germline CDR1 and CDR2 sequences are MNHEY and SMNVEV (reference sequence). The V and J ends lost 3 bases and 7 bases, in that order; junction bases with no gene match: 14. Here the CDR3 reads CASSFYQGAQEGNEQFF. The CDR3 DNA reads as TGTGCCAGCAGTTTTTATCAGGGGGCGCAGGAAGGGAATGAGCAGTTCTTC.

The chain employs TRBV11-3 and TRBJ2-3, with 10 bases matching TRBD2. The germline V gene has CDR1 SGHNT and CDR2 YENEEA. CDR3 size: 16 residues. V lost 1 base, J lost 4 bases, and 5 bases stayed unmatched. Here the CDR3 reads CASSLGLAGLADTQYF. The CDR3 DNA reads as TGTGCCAGCAGCTTAGGACTAGCGGGCTTGGCAGATACGCAGTATTTT. Based on the CDR3 plus reference TRBV11-3 and TRBJ2-3, the full variable domain is EAGVVQSPRYKIIEKKQPVAFWCNPISGHNTLYWYLQNLGQGPELLIRYENEEAVDDSQLPKDRFSAERLKGVDSTLKIQPAELGDSAVYLCASSLGLAGLADTQYFGPGTRLTVL.

This clone appeared a few times. This rearrangement joins TRBV5-4 to TRBJ1-2; D remains ambiguous. V lost 4 bases, J lost 4 bases, and 8 bases lay in between. The CDR3 length is 12 residues. The V gene's germline CDR1 is SGHNT and CDR2 YYREEE (reference sequence). This CDR3 is CASSGRGYGYTF. In DNA form, the CDR3 reads TGTGCCAGCAGCGGGAGAGGCTATGGCTACACCTTC.

CDR3 loop: CASSPDRPRGGELFF. CDR3 sequence (DNA): TGCGCCAGCAGCCCGGACAGGCCGAGGGGCGGGGAGCTGTTTTTT. V usage is TRBV5-1 and J usage is TRBJ2-2; TRBD1 aligns across 7 bases. The V and J ends lost 4 bases and 7 bases, in that order; junction bases with no gene match: 10. The CDR3 contains 15 residues. The germline V gene has CDR1 SGHRS and CDR2 YFSETQ.